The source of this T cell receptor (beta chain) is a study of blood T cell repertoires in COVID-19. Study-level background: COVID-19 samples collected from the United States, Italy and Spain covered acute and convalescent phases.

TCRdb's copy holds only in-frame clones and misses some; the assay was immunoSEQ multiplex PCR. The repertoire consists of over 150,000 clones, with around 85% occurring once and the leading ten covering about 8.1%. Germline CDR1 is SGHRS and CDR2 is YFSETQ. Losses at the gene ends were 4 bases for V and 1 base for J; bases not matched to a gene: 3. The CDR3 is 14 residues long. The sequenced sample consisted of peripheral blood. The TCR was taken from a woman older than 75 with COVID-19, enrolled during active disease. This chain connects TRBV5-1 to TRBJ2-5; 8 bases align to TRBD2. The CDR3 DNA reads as TGCGCCAGCAGCCGGGGGGGGCCCCAAGAGACCCAGTACTTC. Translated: CASSRGGPQETQYF. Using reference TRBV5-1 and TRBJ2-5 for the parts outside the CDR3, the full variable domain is KAGVTQTPRYLIKTRGQQVTLSCSPISGHRSVSWYQQTPGQGLQFLFEYFSETQRNKGNFPGRFSGRQFSNSRSEMNVSTLELGDSALYLCASSRGGPQETQYFGPGTRLLVL.